These T cell receptor beta chains were read from a single sample in a study of blood T cell repertoires in COVID-19. The data were produced by immunoSEQ multiplex PCR, yet TCRdb's version contains in-frame clones alone and is incomplete. The table lists a few hundred thousand clones, 85% of them singletons. The source material was PBMCs or T cells enriched from blood (not recorded which). The receptors here all came from a man in his forties or fifties who had recovered from COVID-19. CDR3s include the opening cysteine and the closing phenylalanine or tryptophan. Fields, in order: V gene, clone size, D gene, J gene, CDR3 protein, CDR3 DNA. The D gene is left open where the match is weak. Only part of the rows carry a size: once, few, many, or a class if the clone is expanded.

v_gene: TRBV6-5
abundance: .
d_gene: TRBD1
j_gene: TRBJ2-7
CDR3aa: CASSYRRTGATYEQYF
CDR3nt: TGTGCCAGCAGTTACCGACGGACAGGGGCGACCTACGAGCAGTACTTC

v_gene: TRBV9
abundance: .
d_gene: TRBD1
j_gene: TRBJ2-1
CDR3aa: CASSVRDRDVNEQFF
CDR3nt: TGTGCCAGCAGCGTAAGGGACAGGGACGTCAATGAGCAGTTCTTC

v_gene: TRBV5-5
abundance: .
d_gene: TRBD1
j_gene: TRBJ1-2
CDR3aa: CASSLDVWSGQGYGYTF
CDR3nt: TGTGCCAGCAGCTTGGACGTATGGTCGGGACAGGGGTATGGCTACACCTTC

v_gene: TRBV7-2
abundance: .
d_gene: TRBD2
j_gene: TRBJ2-1
CDR3aa: CASSPSGRVYNEQFF
CDR3nt: TGTGCCAGCAGCCCCAGCGGGAGGGTATACAATGAGCAGTTCTTC

v_gene: TRBV6-5
abundance: once
d_gene: TRBD2
j_gene: TRBJ2-7
CDR3aa: CASRRTSGAYEQYF
CDR3nt: TGTGCCAGCAGAAGGACTAGCGGGGCGTACGAGCAGTACTTC

v_gene: TRBV6-6
abundance: .
d_gene: TRBD2
j_gene: TRBJ2-1
CDR3aa: CASSPSLAGGINNEQFF
CDR3nt: TGTGCCAGCAGTCCATCTCTAGCGGGAGGGATCAACAATGAGCAGTTCTTC

v_gene: TRBV18
abundance: .
d_gene: .
j_gene: TRBJ2-7
CDR3aa: CASSPTGSYEQYF
CDR3nt: TGTGCCAGCTCACCTACAGGGTCCTACGAGCAGTACTTC

v_gene: TRBV2
abundance: .
d_gene: TRBD1
j_gene: TRBJ1-2
CDR3aa: CASSRTGPNYGYTF
CDR3nt: TGTGCCAGCAGCAGGACAGGACCTAACTATGGCTACACCTTC

v_gene: TRBV18
abundance: .
d_gene: .
j_gene: TRBJ2-2
CDR3aa: CASSPPEPGELFF
CDR3nt: TGTGCCAGCTCACCACCGGAGCCCGGGGAGCTGTTTTTT

v_gene: TRBV5-8
abundance: once
d_gene: .
j_gene: TRBJ1-3
CDR3aa: CASSLASGGGNTIYF
CDR3nt: TGTGCCAGCAGCTTGGCATCCGGGGGAGGAAACACCATATATTTT

v_gene: TRBV9
abundance: .
d_gene: TRBD2
j_gene: TRBJ2-2
CDR3aa: CASSSTSGRDTGELFF
CDR3nt: TGTGCCAGCAGCAGCACTAGCGGGAGGGACACCGGGGAGCTGTTTTTT

v_gene: TRBV5-1
abundance: many
d_gene: TRBD2
j_gene: TRBJ2-3
CDR3aa: CASSLTSGSTDTQYF
CDR3nt: TGCGCCAGCAGCTTGACTAGCGGGAGCACAGATACGCAGTATTTT

v_gene: TRBV5-4
abundance: .
d_gene: .
j_gene: TRBJ1-6
CDR3aa: CASSLVPGSYNSPLHF
CDR3nt: TGTGCCAGCAGCTTGGTTCCGGGTTCCTATAATTCACCCCTCCACTTT